A single sample is the source of the 24 T cell receptor beta chains below, sequenced in a study of blood T cell repertoires in COVID-19. The data were produced by immunoSEQ multiplex PCR, yet TCRdb's version contains in-frame clones alone and is incomplete. The table lists 650,000 to 800,000 clones, more than 80% of them singletons. The sequenced sample consisted of peripheral blood. The origin of the receptors is a woman between 18 and 30 years old with acute or convalescent COVID-19.

The chain is built from TRBV9 and TRBJ1-1; TRBD1 matches 7 bases. Germline loops: CDR1 SGDLS, CDR2 YYNGEE. Trimming at V came to 3 bases and at J to 6 bases, leaving 11 bases not matched to a gene. CDR3 length equals 15 residues. The CDR3 loop reads CASSEVGGALPEAFF. CDR3 in DNA: TGTGCCAGCAGCGAAGTAGGGGGCGCCTTACCTGAAGCTTTCTTT.

V gene TRBV5-5 combines with J gene TRBJ1-3; D call uncertain. The CDR3 is 15 residues long. V was pared by 4 bases and J by 0 bases, with 11 bases between. Germline V gene lookup returns CDR1 SGHKS and CDR2 YYEKEE (reference sequence). CDR3 in DNA: TGTGCCAGCAGCCCACAGCCAAGCTCTGGAAACACCATATATTTT. This codes for CASSPQPSSGNTIYF.

The chain links TRBV4-3 to TRBJ1-2, with a tentative D call TRBD1 (5 bases). Germline V gives CDR1 LGHNA, CDR2 YSLEER. Trimming cost V 1 base and J 6 bases, with 15 bases left between them. The CDR3 covers 15 residues. The DNA for the CDR3 is TGCGCCAGCAGCCAAGGGGGGACGGCGGGACATGGCTACACCTTC. Translation gives CASSQGGTAGHGYTF.

The chain uses TRBV3-1 (or the pseudogene TRBV3-2) and TRBJ2-7; 8 bases are shared with TRBD1. The CDR3 totals 15 residues. Per germline, CDR1 LGHDT and CDR2 YNNKEL (reference sequence). The trim removed 0 bases at V and 3 bases at J, leaving 4 bases unmatched. CDR3 sequence (DNA): TGTGCCAGCAGCCAAGAGGACAGGGAGGTCTACGAGCAGTACTTC. Translated: CASSQEDREVYEQYF.

The chain employs TRBV27 and TRBJ1-6, with 8 bases that match TRBD1. This CDR3 is 17 amino acids long. Germline CDR1 reads MNHEY; CDR2 reads SMNVEV (reference sequence). The V and J ends lost 3 bases and 7 bases, in that order; junction bases with no gene match: 11. The CDR3 protein is CASSFTGTGVSNSPLHF. CDR3 in DNA: TGTGCCAGCAGTTTCACCGGGACAGGAGTCTCCAATTCACCCCTCCACTTT.

The CDR3 spells CAISDTGIAYEQYF. The CDR3, as DNA: TGTGCCATCAGTGATACAGGCATCGCCTACGAGCAGTACTTC. This rearrangement joins TRBV10-3 to TRBJ2-7, with TRBD1 as a possible D gene (5 bases). Germline CDR1 is ENHRY and CDR2 is SYGVKD. Trimming removed 3 bases from V and 2 bases from J, with 11 bases in between. The CDR3 runs 14 residues.

This clone was picked up one time. The V call is TRBV5-4, the J call TRBJ1-1; 8 bases are a match to TRBD1. This CDR3 comprises 15 residues. Germline loops: CDR1 SGHNT, CDR2 YYREEE (reference sequence). Trimming took 0 bases from V and 2 from J; bases not matched to a gene: 3. CDR3 residues: CASSLAGGANTEAFF. CDR3 nucleotide sequence: TGTGCCAGCAGCTTGGCAGGGGGCGCAAACACTGAAGCTTTCTTT.

J is TRBJ2-7 and V is TRBV14; 11 bases match TRBD1. V shed 4 bases and J 2 bases; nucleotides not matched to a gene: 4. Germline assignment: CDR1 SGHDN and CDR2 FVKESK. This CDR3 is built from 15 residues. Here the CDR3 DNA reads TGTGCCAGCAGCCTTAGGACAGGGGGCGCCTACGAGCAGTACTTC. This translates into CASSLRTGGAYEQYF.

V usage is TRBV3-1 (or the pseudogene TRBV3-2) and J usage is TRBJ1-2; D gene ambiguous. V lost 4 bases and J lost 1, with 7 bases in between. The CDR3 runs 13 residues. CDR1 LGHDT and CDR2 YNNKEL come from the germline V gene (reference sequence). The CDR3 DNA follows: TGTGCCAGCAGCCTACAGATTAACTATGGCTACACCTTC. Protein: CASSLQINYGYTF.

Here the CDR3 DNA reads TGCGCCAGCAGCCAAGGTCTGGTGGGGCAGATCAGCAATCAGCCCCAGCATTTT. Residues: CASSQGLVGQISNQPQHF. This chain joins TRBV4-1 and TRBJ1-5; maybe TRBD1 (5 bases). Germline assignment: CDR1 MGHRA and CDR2 YSYEKL. The ends were cut back, 1 base at V and 1 base at J, with 17 bases in the middle. CDR3 size: 18 residues.

The chain employs TRBV6-1 and TRBJ2-7; D is unclear. Trimming stripped 0 bases from V and 6 bases from J, with 6 bases between. This CDR3 is 12 amino acids long. The germline CDR1 and CDR2 sequences are MNHNS and SASEGT. The CDR3 loop is CASSEAHSEQYF. The CDR3 nucleotides are TGTGCCAGCAGTGAAGCGCATAGCGAGCAGTACTTC.

The chain has TRBV2 and TRBJ2-1, with a tentative D call TRBD2 (6 bases). Trimming pared 3 bases from V and 1 base from J, leaving 16 bases between. The CDR3 runs to 17 residues. CDR1 SNHLY and CDR2 FYNNEI come from the germline V gene. In nucleotides, the CDR3 is TGTGCCAGCAGTGAGGAAAGGACGGGGGTTTCCTACAATGAGCAGTTCTTC. As protein: CASSEERTGVSYNEQFF. The full variable domain, in which reference TRBV2 and TRBJ2-1 provide the parts outside the CDR3, is EPEVTQTPSHQVTQMGQEVILRCVPISNHLYFYWYRQILGQKVEFLVSFYNNEISEKSEIFDDQFSVERPDGSNFTLKIRSTKLEDSAMYFCASSEERTGVSYNEQFFGPGTRLTVL.

Written as DNA, the CDR3 is TGTGCCAGCTCCCACCTAGGACAGGTTAAGGGGAACACTGAAGCTTTCTTT. Protein: CASSHLGQVKGNTEAFF. This chain connects TRBV18 to TRBJ1-1; 7 bases are shared with TRBD1. Losses at the gene ends were 6 bases for V and 1 base for J; bases not matched to a gene: 14. Germline CDR1 KGHSH, CDR2 LQKENI. This CDR3 spans 17 amino acids.

About this clone itself: This sample includes further DNA sequences coding for the same CDR3. This sequence joins TRBV7-3 and TRBJ2-1; 7 bases are shared with TRBD2. V gave up 5 bases and J gave up 0 bases; unmatched junction bases: 4. CDR1 is SGHTA, CDR2 FQGTGA, per germline. This CDR3 spans 15 amino acids. In nucleotides, the CDR3 is TGTGCCAGCAGCCCGCGGGGGAGCTCCTACAATGAGCAGTTCTTC. It specifies CASSPRGSSYNEQFF.

Notes on this clone: Compared with germline, one end of the junction differs, possibly owing to a read error. V and J are TRBV4-1 and TRBJ2-7; D possibly corresponds to TRBD2 (6 bases). CDR1 MGHRA and CDR2 YSYEKL come from the germline V gene. This CDR3 has 12 amino acids. CDR3 region: CASSPSGGPSFF. The CDR3, as DNA: TGCGCCAGCAGCCCGTCCGGGGGTCCCTCTTTCTTC.

This chain uses TRBV12-3 or TRBV12-4 with TRBJ1-4, with D unresolved. There are 13 residues in the CDR3. V was shortened by 6 bases and J by 3 bases, with 8 bases between the two germline ends. CDR3: CASSEFSNEKLFF. The CDR3, as DNA: TGTGCCAGCAGCGAGTTTTCTAATGAAAAACTGTTTTTT.

The rearrangement joins TRBV6-5 to TRBJ2-7, with 15 bases identical to TRBD2. The CDR3 is 15 amino acids. CDR1 is MNHEY and CDR2 is SVGAGI in the germline V gene. V shed 6 bases and J 3 bases; nucleotides not matched to a gene: 3. CDR3 bases: TGTGCCAGCAGCGGGACTAGCGGGGGGCGCTACGAGCAGTACTTC. Translated, it gives CASSGTSGGRYEQYF.

The V call is TRBV2, the J call TRBJ1-5; D may be TRBD1 (5 bases). The CDR3 is 14 amino acids. V was cut by 5 bases and J by 7 bases, with 15 bases left in between. The germline V gene has CDR1 SNHLY and CDR2 FYNNEI. The CDR3 bases are TGTGCCAGCAGTTATCAAGCAGGGCCCCAGCCCCAGCATTTT. Translating it yields CASSYQAGPQPQHF.

This chain's CDR3 is CAWSEGAYNEQFF. CDR3 coding DNA: TGTGCCTGGAGTGAGGGGGCCTACAATGAGCAGTTCTTC. J is TRBJ2-1 and V is TRBV30; the D gene is possibly TRBD1 (6 bases). The CDR3 covers 13 residues. CDR1 GTSNPN and CDR2 SVGIG come from the germline V gene (reference sequence). V shed 1 base and J shed 2 bases, with 6 bases lying between them.

The chain has TRBV3-1 (or the pseudogene TRBV3-2) and TRBJ1-1, with TRBD1 matching 7 bases. V shed 4 bases, J shed 1 base, and the junction held 6 bases outside the gene matches. CDR3 length equals 15 residues. Germline assignment: CDR1 LGHDT and CDR2 YNNKEL (reference sequence). As DNA, the CDR3 is TGTGCCAGCAGCCCTCGGGAGGGGGCGAACACTGAAGCTTTCTTT. It codes for CASSPREGANTEAFF.

This chain joins TRBV9 and TRBJ1-4; no reliable D call. This CDR3 comprises 13 residues. V lost 0 bases and J lost 10, with 10 bases in between. The germline CDR1 and CDR2 sequences are SGDLS and YYNGEE. The CDR3 spells CASSVGGIGKLFF. DNA for the CDR3: TGTGCCAGCAGCGTAGGAGGTATTGGAAAACTGTTTTTT.

The chain is built from TRBV9 and TRBJ2-2; 10 positions agree with TRBD1. The germline CDR1 and CDR2 sequences are SGDLS and YYNGEE. The CDR3 loop spans 15 amino acids. The V segment lost 0 bases and the J segment 4 bases; nucleotides outside the gene matches: 0. CDR3 DNA sequence: TGTGCCAGCAGCGTAGGGACAGGGGGCACCGGGGAGCTGTTTTTT. This translates into CASSVGTGGTGELFF.

The CDR3 sequence is CASRPGRNQPQHF. CDR3 nucleotide sequence: TGTGCCAGCAGGCCGGGTCGGAATCAGCCCCAGCATTTT. V and J are TRBV2 and TRBJ1-5; the D is unclear. The germline CDR1 and CDR2 sequences are SNHLY and FYNNEI. V was pared by 6 bases and J by 4 bases, with 10 bases between. The CDR3 extends over 13 amino acids. Variable domain in full (rest from reference TRBV2 and TRBJ1-5): EPEVTQTPSHQVTQMGQEVILRCVPISNHLYFYWYRQILGQKVEFLVSFYNNEISEKSEIFDDQFSVERPDGSNFTLKIRSTKLEDSAMYFCASRPGRNQPQHFGDGTRLSIL.

The chain employs TRBV7-9 and TRBJ2-7; D remains ambiguous. V was pared by 5 bases and J by 1 base, with 6 bases between. The CDR3 is made up of 12 amino acids. Germline values: CDR1 SEHNR, CDR2 FQNEAQ (reference sequence). CDR3 sequence (DNA): TGTGCCAGCAGCACCCAGTCCTACGAGCAGTACTTC. Its protein is CASSTQSYEQYF.